This T cell receptor (beta chain) was identified during a study of T cells in Graves' hyperthyroidism and ophthalmopathy. Study observations and caveats: Appearing also in blood were most of the thyroid clonotypes expanded above 0.001. The model forecast ophthalmopathy, anticipating it by a median about 6.5 months before onset.

Graves' hyperthyroidism is called stable when ophthalmopathy does not progress within 18 months. Patients between 18 and 65 years old had hyperthyroidism, newly diagnosed and lasting under 2 months. This clonotype was detected ten times or more. Its matching antigen is unknown. Amplification targeted TCR beta CDR3 regions from RNA transcripts. When the TCR CDR3 underwent first-round RT-PCR, the HTBI primer set was used. MiXCR, applied by TCRdb to the multiplex PCR reads, yields one record per CDR3 protein. The table has around 290,000 distinct CDR3 sequences, approximately 15% seen once; the top ten hold under 8%. From germline, CDR1 is SQVTM and CDR2 ANQGSEA. Trimming took off 4 bases at V and 6 bases at J, with 6 bases between the two ends. This CDR3 contains 10 residues.

The material sequenced was blood. This sequence originates from a woman between 40 and 55 years old with Graves' hyperthyroidism. V is TRBV29-1 and J is TRBJ1-1; D gene unclear. CDR3 DNA: TGCAGCGTTGGCGTCCCTGAAGCTTTCTTT. It codes for CSVGVPEAFF.